This TCR beta chain was documented in a study of blood T cell repertoires in COVID-19. Assay: immunoSEQ multiplex PCR; the TCRdb copy retains only in-frame clones and omits some. Of approximately 230,000 clones listed, roughly 82% were seen once; the top ten hold 4.5% to 5%. Unmatched junction bases numbered 1, after V lost 4 bases and J lost 6 bases. Germline CDR1 reads SQVTM; CDR2 reads ANQGSEA. The CDR3 loop spans 11 amino acids. The chain joins TRBV29-1 to TRBJ1-2; 8 nucleotides line up with TRBD1. The sample comprised peripheral blood. The clonotype comes from a woman over 75 with active or convalescent COVID-19. CDR3 amino acids: CSVGQGNGYTF. As DNA, the CDR3 is TGCAGCGTTGGACAGGGGAATGGCTACACCTTC.